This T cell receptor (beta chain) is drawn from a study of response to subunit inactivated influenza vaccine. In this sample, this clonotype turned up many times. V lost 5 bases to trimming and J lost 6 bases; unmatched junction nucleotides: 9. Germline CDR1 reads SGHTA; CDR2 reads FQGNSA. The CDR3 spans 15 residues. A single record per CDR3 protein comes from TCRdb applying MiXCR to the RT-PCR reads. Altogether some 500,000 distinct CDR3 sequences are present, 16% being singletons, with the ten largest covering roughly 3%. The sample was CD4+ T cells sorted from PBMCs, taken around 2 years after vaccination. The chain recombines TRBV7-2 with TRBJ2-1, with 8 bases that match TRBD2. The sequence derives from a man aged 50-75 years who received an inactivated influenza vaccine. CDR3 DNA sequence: TGTGCCAGCAGCCTCCAGGGGACTAGGGGCAATGAGCAGTTCTTC. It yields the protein CASSLQGTRGNEQFF.